The entry below gives a single TCR beta chain sequence along with its context. The assay was immunoSEQ multiplex PCR, and TCRdb's table has in-frame clones only and misses some. Of tens of thousands of clones listed, 88% were seen once; the top ten hold around 0.5%. The data stem from a study of OX40 agonist ivuxolimab in advanced cancers. Study-level information: The mean age was roughly 60 years, ranging from about 23 to 85, with over 70% of participants male.

Trimming removed 5 bases at V and 1 base at J, with 11 bases between. Germline V gene sequence: CDR1 SNHLY, CDR2 FYNNEI. The CDR3 spans 14 residues. The TCR was taken from an adult with an advanced solid tumor such as melanoma, head and neck, liver or kidney cancer. The material sequenced was CD4+ or CD8+ T cells sorted from blood, taken in a trial of the OX40 agonist ivuxolimab. The rearrangement uses TRBV2 and TRBJ1-1, with D perhaps matching TRBD1 (5 bases). CDR3 DNA: TGTGCCAGCAGTCTCGGAGGGGCGAACACTGAAGCTTTCTTT. This codes for CASSLGGANTEAFF.